Below, 23 T cell receptor beta chains from the same sample are listed, as sequenced in a study of regulatory T cells in long-lasting Graves disease. CDR3 regions were amplified by Arm-PCR using iRepertoire HTBI primers to build TCR beta libraries. MiXCR, applied by TCRdb to the multiplex PCR reads, yields one record per CDR3 protein. This table has roughly 700,000 distinct CDR3 sequences, around 30% appearing once. The time point was: persistent/refractory GD, antithyroid drugs over 5 years with positive TRAb. Making the TCR library involved RNA that had been extracted from PBMCs. The source material was peripheral blood mononuclear cells (PBMCs), sampled when the disease was refractory, from a patient treated with antithyroid drugs. These receptors were taken from a female donor with Graves disease.

This clonotype came up many times. The CDR3 region has the DNA TGTGCCAGCAGTGTCGTGGGGGGCCGTACTGAAGCTTTCTTT. Translating it yields CASSVVGGRTEAFF. The chain has TRBV12-3 or TRBV12-4 and TRBJ1-1; possibly TRBD1 for D (6 bases). The CDR3 covers 14 residues. Trimming pared 5 bases from V and 5 bases from J, leaving 15 bases between.

CDR3 sequence (DNA): TGTGCCAGCAGTTTATATCAGCCAGGGACTAATTCACCCCTCCACTTT. Translation: CASSLYQPGTNSPLHF. V is TRBV28 and J is TRBJ1-6, with a possible D match to TRBD1 (5 bases). Per the germline V gene, CDR1 is MDHEN and CDR2 is SYDVKM. V was pared by 1 base and J by 6 bases, with 13 bases between. This CDR3 spans 16 amino acids.

The chain links TRBV7-9 to TRBJ1-1, with a tentative D call TRBD1 (6 bases). V lost 1 base, J lost 7 bases, and 10 bases lay in between. CDR1 is SEHNR, CDR2 FQNEAQ, per germline (reference sequence). The CDR3 runs 13 residues. CDR3 in amino acids: CASSLGGQHEAFF. CDR3 in DNA: TGTGCCAGCAGCTTAGGAGGACAGCATGAAGCTTTCTTT. The entire variable domain, with the rest obtained from reference TRBV7-9 and TRBJ1-1, is as follows: DTGVSQNPRHKITKRGQNVTFRCDPISEHNRLYWYRQTLGQGPEFLTYFQNEAQLEKSRLLSDRFSAERPKGSFSTLEIQRTEQGDSAMYLCASSLGGQHEAFFGQGTRLTVV.

J is TRBJ1-2 and V is TRBV19, with D perhaps matching TRBD1 (5 bases). Germline-derived CDR1 and CDR2 are LNHDA and SQIVND (reference sequence). The CDR3 sequence is 15 residues long. The V and J ends lost 4 bases and 6 bases respectively, with 18 bases between them. CDR3 DNA: TGTGCCAGTAGTACCGTTACGACAGTGAGTAATGGCTACACCTTC. This translates into CASSTVTTVSNGYTF. Full variable domain (outside the CDR3, taken from reference TRBV19 and TRBJ1-2): DGGITQSPKYLFRKEGQNVTLSCEQNLNHDAMYWYRQDPGQGLRLIYYSQIVNDFQKGDIAEGYSVSREKKESFPLTVTSAQKNPTAFYLCASSTVTTVSNGYTFGSGTRLTVV.

This clonotype was seen ten or more times. The chain has TRBV7-2 and TRBJ1-4; TRBD1 matches at 9 bases. The J segment lost 8 bases and the V segment lost 5 bases, leaving 6 bases of the junction unmatched. This CDR3 comprises 14 residues. The germline gives CDR1 SGHTA, CDR2 FQGNSA. The CDR3 sequence: CASSRDRVSEKLFF. The CDR3 DNA sequence: TGTGCCAGCAGCAGGGACAGGGTTAGCGAAAAACTGTTTTTT.

This rearrangement joins TRBV12-5 to TRBJ1-2, with D maybe TRBD1 (6 bases). The germline CDR1 and CDR2 sequences are LGHNT and FRNRAP. This CDR3 spans 17 amino acids. The V end was cut by 1 base, the J end by 5 bases, with 20 bases between. The CDR3 region is CASGLASTGPKEYGYTF. CDR3 nucleotides: TGTGCTAGTGGTTTGGCCTCGACAGGACCCAAGGAATATGGCTACACCTTC.

V is TRBV20-1 and J is TRBJ1-3; D call uncertain. The CDR3 sequence is 15 residues long. The germline V gene encodes CDR1 DFQATT and CDR2 SNEGSKA (reference sequence). Trimming cost V 6 bases and J 0 bases, with 15 bases left between them. Here the CDR3 DNA reads TGCAGTGCCCGGTCTGCATTCAGCTCTGGAAACACCATATATTTT. Translating it yields CSARSAFSSGNTIYF.

This clonotype has at least ten counts. The V gene is TRBV6-1, the J gene TRBJ2-5; no clear D gene. This CDR3 spans 15 amino acids. The V gene's germline CDR1 is MNHNS and CDR2 SASEGT. V lost 6 bases, J lost 1 base, and 15 bases lay in between. The CDR3 nucleotides read TGTGCCAGCAGATCGACATACCAAGGCCAAGAGACCCAGTACTTC. Amino acids: CASRSTYQGQETQYF.

The V and J genes are TRBV6-5 and TRBJ2-7; D is perhaps TRBD1 (5 bases). V lost 4 bases and J lost 3, with 13 bases in between. The CDR3 totals 14 residues. Germline V CDR1 and CDR2: MNHEY, SVGAGI. The CDR3 reads CASSLDTGLYEQYF. The CDR3 DNA reads TGTGCCAGCAGTTTGGACACCGGCCTCTACGAGCAGTACTTC.

The chain is built from TRBV7-9 and TRBJ2-5, with no clear D. Trimming took 3 bases from V and 1 from J, leaving 6 bases between them. Germline lookup yields CDR1 SEHNR and CDR2 FQNEAQ (reference sequence). This CDR3 has 13 residues. In DNA, the CDR3 is TGTGCCAGCAGCTTTCTTAGCCAAGAGACCCAGTACTTC. Translation: CASSFLSQETQYF.

The chain has TRBV5-6 and TRBJ2-1; 8 nucleotides line up with TRBD1. Looked up from germline, CDR1 is SGHDT and CDR2 is YYEEEE. Unmatched junction bases numbered 8, after V lost 0 bases and J lost 0 bases. The CDR3 is made up of 18 amino acids. The CDR3 nucleotides are TGTGCCAGCAGCTTGGCAACAGGGGGAGATTCCTCCTACAATGAGCAGTTCTTC. Translating it yields CASSLATGGDSSYNEQFF.

The chain is built from TRBV6-1 and TRBJ1-1; 7 nucleotides match TRBD1. CDR3 size: 17 residues. Germline trimming cut 7 bases from V and 1 base from J; bases unmatched to any gene: 15. Germline assignment: CDR1 MNHNS and CDR2 SASEGT. The CDR3 protein is CASTTGTRDSSNTEAFF. As DNA, the CDR3 is TGTGCCAGCACAACAGGAACCCGGGACAGCTCGAACACTGAAGCTTTCTTT.

The chain employs TRBV28 and TRBJ2-5, with D possibly matching TRBD1 (6 bases). The J call may be faulty, since TRBJ2-1 better matches the DNA end. Germline CDR1 MDHEN, CDR2 SYDVKM. This CDR3 is 14 amino acids long. The CDR3 DNA reads as TGTGCCAGCAGTGGGATGGGGGCATACAATGAGCAGTTCTTC. This translates into CASSGMGAYNEQFF.

This chain joins TRBV5-6 and TRBJ1-6, with 10 bases fitting TRBD1. With V trimmed by 4 bases and J by 6 bases, 7 bases remained unmatched. The CDR3 runs 16 residues. Germline values: CDR1 SGHDT, CDR2 YYEEEE. CDR3 in amino acids: CASSPRQGAANSPLHF. DNA of the CDR3: TGTGCCAGCAGCCCCCGACAGGGGGCGGCTAATTCACCCCTCCACTTT.

The CDR3 region has the DNA TGTGCCAGCAGCCAGGAATGGGGAGATCAGCCCCAGCATTTT. Its protein is CASSQEWGDQPQHF. V usage is TRBV5-5 and J usage is TRBJ1-5; D not resolved. CDR3 size: 14 residues. CDR1 is SGHKS and CDR2 is YYEKEE in the germline V gene (reference sequence). V was clipped by 4 bases and J by 5 bases, with 13 bases between them.

The sample holds a few counts of this clonotype. This chain joins TRBV12-3 or TRBV12-4 and TRBJ1-1; D is unclear. The length of the CDR3 is 14 residues. The germline V and J ends were trimmed by 3 bases and 4 bases, with 12 bases remaining between them. In DNA, the CDR3 is TGTGCCAGCAGTTTCGGGGATGGCGGCACTGAAGCTTTCTTT. It yields the protein CASSFGDGGTEAFF.

The genes are TRBV7-9 and TRBJ1-1; D call uncertain. Trimming took 5 bases from V and 4 from J, leaving 8 bases between them. This CDR3 contains 12 residues. Per the germline V gene, CDR1 is SEHNR and CDR2 is FQNEAQ (reference sequence). CDR3 sequence: CASSDQSTEAFF. CDR3 DNA: TGTGCCAGCAGCGACCAAAGCACTGAAGCTTTCTTT. The entire variable domain, with the rest obtained from reference TRBV7-9 and TRBJ1-1, is as follows: DTGVSQNPRHKITKRGQNVTFRCDPISEHNRLYWYRQTLGQGPEFLTYFQNEAQLEKSRLLSDRFSAERPKGSFSTLEIQRTEQGDSAMYLCASSDQSTEAFFGQGTRLTVV.

Concerning this clonotype itself: A junction end diverges from the germline sequence, so it may reflect a read error. The chain carries TRBV20-1 and TRBJ1-1, with D hard to call. Germline values: CDR1 DFQATT, CDR2 SNEGSKA (reference sequence). The CDR3 runs to 10 residues. CDR3 region: CSAGEVEAFF. In DNA, the CDR3 is TGCAGTGCTGGAGAAGTTGAAGCTTTCTTT.

This clonotype was observed at least ten times. V is TRBV2 and J is TRBJ1-3; D gene uncertain. The CDR3 consists of 14 residues. Trimming took off 5 bases at V and 0 bases at J, with 8 bases between the two ends. Germline V gene data show CDR1 as SNHLY and CDR2 as FYNNEI. DNA for the CDR3: TGTGCCAGCAGTCCCGCCCGCTCTGGAAACACCATATATTTT. Protein product: CASSPARSGNTIYF.

In this sample, this clonotype turned up many times. This sequence joins TRBV27 and TRBJ1-6; 7 bases line up with TRBD1. J gave up 4 bases and V 5 bases, and 8 bases lay outside the gene matches. The CDR3 contains 16 residues. Germline V gives CDR1 MNHEY, CDR2 SMNVEV (reference sequence). The CDR3 DNA follows: TGTGCCAGCAGTCGACAGGGCGATGTGTATAATTCACCCCTCCACTTT. It is translated as CASSRQGDVYNSPLHF.

There are many counts of this clonotype. The J gene is TRBJ1-2, the V gene TRBV28, with D tentatively TRBD1 (5 bases). This CDR3 comprises 15 residues. V was cut by 3 bases and J by 1 base, with 12 bases left in between. In germline, CDR1 is MDHEN, CDR2 SYDVKM. The CDR3 nucleotides read TGTGCCAGCAGTTTGGTGGGGCAGGGTAACTATGGCTACACCTTC. This encodes CASSLVGQGNYGYTF.

This clonotype was counted between two and nine times. The genes are TRBV6-1 and TRBJ1-1; TRBD1 might be the D (6 bases). The CDR3 runs to 15 residues. The germline CDR1 and CDR2 sequences are MNHNS and SASEGT. The germline V and J ends were trimmed by 8 bases and 3 bases, with 19 bases remaining between them. In DNA, the CDR3 is TGTGCCAGCTCAATATCTACGACAGGATACACTGAAGCTTTCTTT. This codes for CASSISTTGYTEAFF.

This clonotype was seen a few times. The chain recombines TRBV7-9 with TRBJ2-5, with D perhaps TRBD2 (6 bases). This CDR3 comprises 15 residues. Germline CDR1 is SEHNR and CDR2 is FQNEAQ (reference sequence). V was trimmed by 2 bases and J by 5 bases, leaving 15 bases between them. DNA of the CDR3: TGTGCCAGCAGCTTATTACCGGGGGAAGAGGAGACCCAGTACTTC. Protein product: CASSLLPGEEETQYF.